This TCR beta chain was retrieved from a study of blood T cell repertoires in COVID-19. Study context: In each case, the material was cDNA or gDNA derived from T cells, B-cell-depleted T cells, or PBMCs.

The germline V gene encodes CDR1 MNHNS and CDR2 SASEGT. CDR3 length equals 16 residues. The V and J ends lost 4 bases and 6 bases respectively, with 19 bases between them. As originally analysed: Amplification of reference gene primers provided the estimated nucleated cell counts. The assay was immunoSEQ multiplex PCR, and TCRdb's table has in-frame clones only and misses some. That table supplies the V and J calls and clone size; D and trimming were determined from the DNA. This sample carries 200,000 to 250,000 clones, roughly 84% of them seen once, and the ten largest clones take 3% to 4%. Sequencing input: peripheral blood. V and J are TRBV6-1 and TRBJ1-5; the D gene is possibly TRBD1 (5 bases). This clonotype originated in a woman aged 80 or older with acute or convalescent COVID-19. CDR3 in amino acids: CASSGVGGRLSQPQHF. Here the CDR3 DNA reads TGTGCCAGCAGTGGGGTGGGGGGGAGGTTGAGTCAGCCCCAGCATTTT.